This TCR beta chain derives from a study of preoperative IRX-2 immunotherapy in early breast cancer. Noted treatment: preoperative locoregional IRX-2 cytokine immunotherapy. Samples came from a phase Ib trial of preoperative locoregional IRX-2 cytokine immunotherapy. The protocol was immunoSEQ multiplex PCR, while the TCRdb copy is restricted to in-frame clones and leaves out a portion. Of 40,000 to 50,000 clones listed, about 80% are singletons. In germline, CDR1 is SQVTM, CDR2 ANQGSEA. The CDR3 has 12 amino acids. V lost 6 bases and J lost 4, with 12 bases in between. The V and J genes are TRBV29-1 and TRBJ1-2; a weak D match, TRBD1 (5 bases). The starting material was tumor tissue, obtained after IRX-2 immunotherapy. The receptor was isolated from a human donor with breast cancer. For the CDR3, the DNA is TGCAGCGTCACCCTCGACAGCTATGGCTACACCTTC. Its translation is CSVTLDSYGYTF.